Listed here are 9 T cell receptor beta chains from one sample, sequenced in a study of CD8 T cells in Susac syndrome. Random hexamers were used to reverse transcribe roughly 0.5 to 1 ug of RNA. TCRdb re-analysed the immunoSEQ multiplex PCR reads in MiXCR, keeping a single row per CDR3 protein. Of 95,000 to 150,000 distinct CDR3 sequences in the sample, around 94% were seen once. The sequenced material came from CD8+ T cells from PBMCs. The receptors were sampled from a human donor with Susac syndrome.

The rearrangement joins TRBV5-1 to TRBJ2-3; no clear D. Trimming took off 0 bases at V and 4 bases at J, with 12 bases between the two ends. CDR1 SGHRS and CDR2 YFSETQ come from the germline V gene. The CDR3 consists of 15 residues. CDR3 in amino acids: CASSLEASNADTQYF. DNA of the CDR3: TGCGCCAGCAGCTTGGAGGCGTCTAATGCAGATACGCAGTATTTT.

The rearrangement joins TRBV4-2 to TRBJ2-7; 8 bases line up with TRBD2. Germline lookup yields CDR1 LGHNA and CDR2 YNFKEQ. The CDR3 has 14 amino acids. With 2 bases clipped from V and 3 bases from J, the junction kept 3 bases outside the gene matches. The CDR3 nucleotides read TGTGCCAGCAGCCAACTCGGGACTAGCTACGAGCAGTACTTC. Translating it yields CASSQLGTSYEQYF.

The chain couples TRBV27 to TRBJ2-5; D possibly matches TRBD1 or TRBD2 (5 bases each). In germline, CDR1 is MNHEY, CDR2 SMNVEV (reference sequence). V was clipped by 6 bases and J by 5 bases, with 13 bases between them. This CDR3 is 13 amino acids long. The CDR3 spells CASSRDWGETQYF. The CDR3 nucleotides read TGTGCCAGCAGCCGGGATTGGGGGGAGACCCAGTACTTC.

The rearrangement joins TRBV29-1 to TRBJ1-2; D unresolved. V was shortened by 4 bases and J by 7 bases, with 10 bases between the two germline ends. This CDR3 is 11 amino acids long. The germline gives CDR1 SQVTM, CDR2 ANQGSEA. The CDR3 DNA reads as TGCAGCGTTGTTGTGGGATCTGGCTACACCTTC. The encoded protein is CSVVVGSGYTF.

The genes are TRBV7-9 and TRBJ2-1, with 10 bases matching TRBD1. Germline CDR1 and CDR2: SEHNR and FQNEAQ (reference sequence). The CDR3 sequence is 18 residues long. V shed 3 bases, J shed 5 bases, and the junction held 13 bases outside the gene matches. This chain's CDR3 is CASSFTTGGNVNDNEQFF. CDR3 in DNA: TGTGCCAGCAGCTTTACGACAGGGGGCAATGTTAATGACAATGAGCAGTTCTTC.

This chain links TRBV14 with TRBJ1-4; D remains ambiguous. Trimming took 1 base from V and 4 from J, leaving 10 bases between them. The CDR3 sequence is 15 residues long. Germline CDR1 and CDR2: SGHDN and FVKESK. As DNA, the CDR3 is TGTGCCAGCAGCCAAGGGGCCGCCGTTAATGAAAAACTGTTTTTT. This translates into CASSQGAAVNEKLFF.

V is TRBV7-9 and J is TRBJ2-1; D not certain. V lost 7 bases to trimming and J lost 3 bases, with 16 bases between them. CDR1 and CDR2 from the germline V gene are SEHNR and FQNEAQ (reference sequence). CDR3 length: 15 amino acids. The CDR3 protein is CASISLGNHYNEQFF. CDR3 nucleotides: TGTGCCAGCATCTCACTGGGAAACCACTACAATGAGCAGTTCTTC.

The chain recombines TRBV20-1 with TRBJ2-5; D remains unclear. This CDR3 region has 13 residues. V lost 0 bases and J 3 bases, leaving 8 bases between the germline ends. CDR1 is DFQATT and CDR2 is SNEGSKA in the germline V gene (reference sequence). The CDR3 spells CSARDRNKETQYF. The CDR3 DNA reads as TGCAGTGCTAGAGATAGAAACAAAGAGACCCAGTACTTC.

The chain uses TRBV4-3 and TRBJ1-5, with D perhaps matching TRBD1 (6 bases). V lost 4 bases and J 3 bases, leaving 13 bases between the germline ends. CDR1 and CDR2 from the germline V gene are LGHNA and YSLEER. CDR3 length equals 15 residues. The CDR3 region has the DNA TGCGCCAGCAGCCGAGAGGACAGTCCCAATCAGCCCCAGCATTTT. Its protein product is CASSREDSPNQPQHF.